A selection of T cell receptor beta chains follows, all from one sample in a study of response to subunit inactivated influenza vaccine. One entry per CDR3 protein results from TCRdb running MiXCR on the RT-PCR reads. The table shows 500,000 to 550,000 distinct CDR3 sequences, with more than 7% occurring only once. This material consisted of PBMCs from blood, taken 23 to 25 months after vaccination. The receptors here all came from a man between 50 and 69 years old who received an inactivated influenza vaccine. Both conserved end residues are part of each CDR3. A D gene is named only where the DNA matches it firmly. The size field is filled for only some rows; it gives once, few, many or a size class.

>TRBV20-1|-|-|TRBJ2-1
TGCAGTGCTAGACCGGGCCTGGGGGATGAGCAGTTCTTC
CSARPGLGDEQFF
>TRBV12-3/TRBV12-4|many|-|TRBJ2-5
TGTGCCAGCAGTTCCTTGGGGGGATACGAGACCCAGTACTTC
CASSSLGGYETQYF
>TRBV20-1|few|-|TRBJ1-3
TGCAGTGCTCCTTCCCACTCTGGAAACACCATATATTTT
CSAPSHSGNTIYF
>TRBV12-3/TRBV12-4|-|-|TRBJ2-6
TGTGCCAGCAGCGCGGTCTCTGGGGCCAACGTCCTGACTTTC
CASSAVSGANVLTF
>TRBV6-2/TRBV6-3|many|TRBD2|TRBJ2-2
TGTGCCAGCAGTTCCCCCAGCGGGGCGAACACCGGGGAGCTGTTTTTT
CASSSPSGANTGELFF
>TRBV12-3/TRBV12-4|few|-|TRBJ2-3
TGTGCCAGCACCCTACTGGGGGGTGTGGATACGCAGTATTTT
CASTLLGGVDTQYF
>TRBV25-1|many|TRBD1|TRBJ2-1
TGTGCCAGCAGTGACCTAGGGACAGGGGGCTTGATCTTC
CASSDLGTGGLIF
>TRBV3-1|many|-|TRBJ2-4
TGTGCCAGCAGCCAAGTTCAGGACGGGGACATTCAGTACTTC
CASSQVQDGDIQYF
>TRBV29-1|few|-|TRBJ2-7
TGCAGCGTTGCCCGAGGGGGGGTGTACGAGCAGTACTTC
CSVARGGVYEQYF
>TRBV3-1|-|TRBD1|TRBJ1-2
TGTGCCAGCAGCCATCCTAGTGGGGTGACAGGGGGCTACACCTTC
CASSHPSGVTGGYTF
>TRBV4-1|many|-|TRBJ1-5
TGCGCCAGCAGCCAAGATCAGTTGCTTACCGGAGGGGGTGACCAGCCCCAGCATTTT
CASSQDQLLTGGGDQPQHF
>TRBV12-3/TRBV12-4|-|TRBD1|TRBJ1-1
TGTGCCAGCAGCCCGACCGGACAGGGAGAGACTGAAGCTTTCTTT
CASSPTGQGETEAFF
>TRBV11-2|-|TRBD1|TRBJ2-6
TGTGCCAGCAGCTTAGTAGGACAGGGTTTCCTCTCTGGGGCCAACGTCCTGACTTTC
CASSLVGQGFLSGANVLTF
>TRBV7-2|-|-|TRBJ1-6
TGTGCCAGCAGCTTAGCACCCCCTAATTCACCCCTCCACTTT
CASSLAPPNSPLHF
>TRBV6-1|-|TRBD1|TRBJ1-3
TGTGCCAGCAGTGGGGACAGGTCAGCTGGAAACACCATATATTTT
CASSGDRSAGNTIYF
>TRBV15|-|-|TRBJ2-3
TGTGCCACCAGCAGTCGCAGGGGAAATACGCAGTATTTT
CATSSRRGNTQYF
>TRBV4-2|many|TRBD2|TRBJ2-1
TGTGCCAGCAGCCAGAGCGGGAGGGCCAATGAGCAGTTCTTC
CASSQSGRANEQFF
>TRBV29-1|-|-|TRBJ1-3
TGCAGCGTTGAAGACCTCGTAGCCCGCTCTGGAAACACCATATATTTT
CSVEDLVARSGNTIYF
>TRBV12-3/TRBV12-4|few|-|TRBJ1-2
TGTGCCAGCAGTTTAGACGGGGTGGCCGCTAACTATGGCTACACCTTC
CASSLDGVAANYGYTF